This entry describes one T cell receptor (beta chain). The data belong to a study of cytomegalovirus exposure and HLA in healthy donors. PCR involved 60 Vbeta and 13 Jbeta primers. The method was immunoSEQ multiplex PCR; TCRdb's version includes in-frame clones alone and lacks a portion of them. This table holds approximately 150,000 clones, around three quarters found once. Germline CDR1 reads SQVTM; CDR2 reads ANQGSEA. This CDR3 contains 14 residues. The germline V and J ends were trimmed by 5 bases and 4 bases, with 17 bases remaining between them. The chain uses TRBV29-1 and TRBJ2-5, with D uncertain. What was sequenced was PBMCs. This TCR came from a man aged 35 to 55 in good health and CMV-seronegative. CDR3 in amino acids: CSVLFLRSRETQYF. The CDR3 DNA reads as TGCAGCGTTTTGTTTTTGCGGTCCCGAGAGACCCAGTACTTC.